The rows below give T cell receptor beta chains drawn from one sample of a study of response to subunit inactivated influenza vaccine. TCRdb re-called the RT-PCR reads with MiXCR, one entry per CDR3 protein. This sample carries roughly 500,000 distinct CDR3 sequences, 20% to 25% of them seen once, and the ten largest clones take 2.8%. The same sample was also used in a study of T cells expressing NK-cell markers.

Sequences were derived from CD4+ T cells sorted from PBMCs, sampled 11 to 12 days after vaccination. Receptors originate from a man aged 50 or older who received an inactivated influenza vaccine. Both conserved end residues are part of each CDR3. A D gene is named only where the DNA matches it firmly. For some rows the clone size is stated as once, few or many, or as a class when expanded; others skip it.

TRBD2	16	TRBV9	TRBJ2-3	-	CASSVAAGGVTDTQYF	TGTGCCAGCAGCGTAGCAGCGGGAGGTGTCACAGATACGCAGTATTTT
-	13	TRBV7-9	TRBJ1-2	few	CASSLGQRYGYTF	TGTGCCAGCAGCTTAGGGCAGCGCTATGGCTACACCTTC
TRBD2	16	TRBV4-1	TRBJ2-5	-	CASSQGTSGGIGTQYF	TGCGCCAGCAGCCAAGGGACTAGCGGGGGCATTGGGACCCAGTACTTC
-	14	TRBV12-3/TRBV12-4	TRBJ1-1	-	CASSFVAGGTEAFF	TGTGCCAGCAGTTTTGTGGCAGGAGGGACTGAAGCTTTCTTT
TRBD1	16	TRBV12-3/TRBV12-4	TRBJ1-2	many	CASSFTRDRGMEGYTF	TGTGCCAGCAGTTTCACTAGGGACAGGGGGATGGAAGGCTACACCTTC
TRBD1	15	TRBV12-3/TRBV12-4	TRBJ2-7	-	CASSPGTGDRYEQYF	TGTGCCAGCAGTCCGGGGACAGGGGATCGGTACGAGCAGTACTTC
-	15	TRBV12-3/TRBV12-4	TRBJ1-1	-	CASSQRRTFNTEAFF	TGTGCCAGCAGTCAAAGACGGACGTTTAACACTGAAGCTTTCTTT
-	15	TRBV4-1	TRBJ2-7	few	CASSQEFAGSYEQYF	TGCGCCAGCAGCCAAGAGTTTGCGGGATCCTACGAGCAGTACTTC
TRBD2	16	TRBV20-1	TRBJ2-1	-	CSARDLYGGGINEQFF	TGCAGTGCTAGAGATCTCTATGGCGGGGGGATTAATGAGCAGTTCTTC
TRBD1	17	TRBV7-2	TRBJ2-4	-	CASSLSGGQGLQNIQYF	TGTGCCAGCAGCCTCTCAGGGGGACAGGGCCTTCAAAACATTCAGTACTTC
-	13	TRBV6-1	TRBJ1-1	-	CASSVVDGREAFF	TGTGCCAGCAGTGTGGTGGACGGGAGAGAAGCTTTCTTT
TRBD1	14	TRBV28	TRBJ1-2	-	CASSFNRGPYGYTF	TGTGCCAGCAGTTTCAACAGGGGTCCCTATGGCTACACCTTC
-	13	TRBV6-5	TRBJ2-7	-	CASSYGTRYEQYF	TGTGCCAGCAGTTACGGGACACGCTACGAGCAGTACTTC
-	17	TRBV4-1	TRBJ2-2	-	CASSQRPQGVGAGELFF	TGCGCCAGCAGCCAAAGACCCCAAGGGGTGGGAGCCGGGGAGCTGTTTTTT
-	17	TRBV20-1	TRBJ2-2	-	CSARDSRSYANTGELFF	TGCAGTGCTAGGGACTCCCGTTCATACGCGAACACCGGGGAGCTGTTTTTT
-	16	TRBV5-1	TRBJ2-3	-	CASSFGTLAQRDTQYF	TGCGCCAGCAGCTTCGGGACTCTCGCCCAGAGGGATACGCAGTATTTT
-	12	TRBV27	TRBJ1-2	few	CASSDPLKKITF	TGTGCCAGCAGTGACCCTCTTAAGAAGATCACCTTC
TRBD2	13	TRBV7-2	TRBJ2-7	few	CASSQWRTREQYF	TGTGCCAGCAGCCAGTGGAGGACTAGGGAGCAGTACTTC
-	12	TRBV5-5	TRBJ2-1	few	CASRLTGGEQFF	TGTGCCAGCAGACTGACAGGAGGTGAGCAGTTCTTC
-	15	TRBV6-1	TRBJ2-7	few	CASSQGLGNYYEQYF	TGTGCCAGCAGCCAGGGGCTAGGTAATTACTACGAGCAGTACTTC
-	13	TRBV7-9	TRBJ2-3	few	CASSLPEQDPRCF	TGTGCCAGCAGCTTACCGGAGCAGGACCCGCGATGTTTT
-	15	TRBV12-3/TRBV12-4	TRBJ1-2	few	CASSPPGQGIDGYTF	TGTGCCAGCAGTCCCCCCGGGCAGGGTATAGATGGCTACACCTTC
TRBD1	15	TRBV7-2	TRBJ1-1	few	CASSLSDRGNTEAFF	TGTGCCAGCAGCTTATCAGACAGGGGAAACACTGAAGCTTTCTTT
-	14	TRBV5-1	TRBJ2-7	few	CASSPTGVEYEQYF	TGCGCCAGCAGCCCCACGGGGGTGGAGTACGAGCAGTACTTC
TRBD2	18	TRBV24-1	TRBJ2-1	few	CATSDPTQTSGNYNEQFF	TGTGCCACCAGTGATCCTACTCAGACTAGCGGGAACTACAATGAGCAGTTCTTC
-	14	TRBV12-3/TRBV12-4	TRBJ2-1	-	CASSLSQNGNEQFF	TGTGCCAGCAGTTTAAGCCAGAACGGGAATGAGCAGTTCTTC
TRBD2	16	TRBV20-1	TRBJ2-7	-	CSARPPWTGRDYEQYF	TGCAGTGCTAGACCTCCCTGGACCGGGAGGGACTACGAGCAGTACTTC
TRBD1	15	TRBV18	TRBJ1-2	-	CASSPVTGTGDGYTF	TGTGCCAGCTCACCAGTTACCGGGACAGGTGATGGCTACACCTTC
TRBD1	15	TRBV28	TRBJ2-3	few	CASSPIGTGKNTQYF	TGTGCCAGCAGCCCTATTGGGACAGGGAAAAATACGCAGTATTTT
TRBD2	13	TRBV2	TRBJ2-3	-	CALGTSGTDTQYF	TGTGCCCTCGGCACTAGCGGCACAGATACGCAGTATTTT
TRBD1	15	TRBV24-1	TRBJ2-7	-	CATSDSGQGVYEQYF	TGTGCCACCAGTGATTCAGGACAGGGGGTCTACGAGCAGTACTTC
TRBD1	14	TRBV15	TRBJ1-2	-	CATSKDRGLHGYTF	TGTGCCACCAGCAAGGACAGGGGGCTTCATGGCTACACCTTC
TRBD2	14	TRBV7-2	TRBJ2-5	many	CASSSNAGAETQYF	TGTGCCAGCAGCTCTAATGCGGGAGCAGAGACCCAGTACTTC
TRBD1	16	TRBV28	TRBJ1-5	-	CASRFRDRGGNQPQHF	TGTGCCAGCAGATTCCGGGACAGGGGAGGCAATCAGCCCCAGCATTTT
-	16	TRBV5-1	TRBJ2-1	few	CASSLGGGRSYNEQFF	TGCGCCAGCAGCCTTGGGGGTGGAAGGTCCTACAATGAGCAGTTCTTC
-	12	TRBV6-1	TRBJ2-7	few	CASSGLFYEQYF	TGTGCCAGCAGCGGACTATTTTACGAGCAGTACTTC
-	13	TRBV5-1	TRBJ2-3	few	CASKRGPTDTQYF	TGCGCCAGCAAGAGAGGCCCCACAGATACGCAGTATTTT